This passage covers 20 T cell receptor beta chains from one sample sequenced in a study of beta chain features in type 1 diabetes. Sequencing targeted expressed TCRB transcripts, as all isolated RNA had been reverse transcribed. Profiling relied on immunoSEQ multiplex PCR, and the TCRdb table lists in-frame clones only, not all of them. The sample carries some 100,000 clones, less than 40% recorded once. The sample was stem cell memory CD4+ T cells from blood. The receptors were sampled from a woman in her late teens or twenties in good health.

The chain employs TRBV14 and TRBJ2-3; D may be TRBD2 (6 bases). V dropped 5 bases and J dropped 3 bases, with 15 bases sitting between them. Germline V lookup: CDR1 SGHDN, CDR2 FVKESK. The CDR3 is 15 residues long. CDR3: CASSSGRGWTDTQYF. CDR3 nucleotides: TGTGCCAGCAGCTCGGGCCGGGGGTGGACAGATACGCAGTATTTT.

This clone appeared a few times. The rearrangement joins TRBV28 to TRBJ2-3; 14 positions match TRBD2. Looked up from germline, CDR1 is MDHEN and CDR2 is SYDVKM. The CDR3 sequence is 17 residues long. Trimming removed 3 bases from V and 8 bases from J; junction bases left unmatched: 10. DNA of the CDR3: TGTGCCAGCAGTTTTCCGCCGGGACTAGCGGGAGCTAGTACGCAGTATTTT. The encoded protein is CASSFPPGLAGASTQYF.

The chain uses TRBV9 and TRBJ2-3; D unclear. The CDR3 covers 14 residues. V was trimmed by 0 bases and J by 0 bases, leaving 5 bases between them. The germline V gene encodes CDR1 SGDLS and CDR2 YYNGEE. CDR3 loop: CASSVVSSTDTQYF. As DNA, the CDR3 is TGTGCCAGCAGCGTAGTGAGTAGCACAGATACGCAGTATTTT.

The chain is built from TRBV6-6 and TRBJ1-1; maybe TRBD1 (5 bases). The CDR3 runs 16 residues. CDR1 and CDR2 from the germline V gene are MNHNY and SVGAGI (reference sequence). The germline V and J ends were trimmed by 2 bases and 1 base, with 14 bases remaining between them. CDR3 nucleotides: TGTGCCAGCAGTTACCCCCGGGGGGTAGGGAACACTGAAGCTTTCTTT. Translating it yields CASSYPRGVGNTEAFF.

The chain employs TRBV18 and TRBJ2-1, with TRBD2 matching 11 bases. Germline lookup yields CDR1 KGHSH and CDR2 LQKENI. Trimming removed 4 bases from V and 2 bases from J; junction bases left unmatched: 7. CDR3 length: 17 residues. As DNA, the CDR3 is TGTGCCAGCTCACGGGGAACTAGCGGGAGTCCCTACAATGAGCAGTTCTTC. This translates into CASSRGTSGSPYNEQFF.

The chain joins TRBV28 to TRBJ2-3; no clear D gene. Trimming left V 3 bases short and J 1 base short, with 11 bases between. The CDR3 consists of 15 residues. Germline V CDR1 and CDR2: MDHEN, SYDVKM. CDR3 DNA sequence: TGTGCCAGCAGTTTTGCCCGAGGTGGCACAGATACGCAGTATTTT. Amino acid sequence: CASSFARGGTDTQYF.

The chain carries TRBV11-2 and TRBJ1-5; D call uncertain. Germline loops: CDR1 SGHAT, CDR2 FQNNGV. This CDR3 has 15 amino acids. V was clipped by 0 bases and J by 4 bases, with 10 bases between them. The CDR3 region is CASSLDPRPNQPQHF. The CDR3 DNA reads as TGTGCCAGCAGCTTAGATCCTAGACCGAATCAGCCCCAGCATTTT.

The chain is built from TRBV9 and TRBJ2-7; 9 nucleotides match TRBD2. The CDR3 totals 14 residues. The germline V gene has CDR1 SGDLS and CDR2 YYNGEE. Trimming took 0 bases from V and 6 from J; bases not matched to a gene: 4. The CDR3 coding sequence is TGTGCCAGCAGCGTAGAGGGACTAGCCATCGAGCAGTACTTC. Its translation: CASSVEGLAIEQYF.

The genes are TRBV19 and TRBJ1-2; weak D call: TRBD1 (5 bases). The germline V gene encodes CDR1 LNHDA and CDR2 SQIVND (reference sequence). The V gene lost 10 bases and the J gene lost 4 bases, with 16 bases spanning the gap. The CDR3 contains 13 residues. Written as DNA, the CDR3 is TGTGCCACAAGAAGTGGGGGGGGCTATGGCTACACCTTC. Protein: CATRSGGGYGYTF.

V gene TRBV7-9 combines with J gene TRBJ1-1; no clear D gene. This CDR3 comprises 13 residues. Looked up from germline, CDR1 is SEHNR and CDR2 is FQNEAQ (reference sequence). V was shortened by 5 bases and J by 11 bases, with 18 bases between the two germline ends. The CDR3 DNA sequence: TGTGCCAGCAGCGGAGTCGGTTCAACTGTGGCTTTCTTT. It is translated as CASSGVGSTVAFF.

J is TRBJ1-1 and V is TRBV19; D perhaps matches TRBD1 (6 bases). CDR1 is LNHDA and CDR2 is SQIVND in the germline V gene (reference sequence). Deletions cut 6 bases from V and 1 base from J, with 12 bases between. This CDR3 contains 14 residues. The CDR3 region has the DNA TGTGCCAGTAGGGCCGGGACAAGGAACACTGAAGCTTTCTTT. Translating it yields CASRAGTRNTEAFF.

The table lists this clone with a few counts. The chain links TRBV19 to TRBJ2-4; 8 bases fit TRBD1. CDR3 length: 12 residues. The germline gives CDR1 LNHDA, CDR2 SQIVND (reference sequence). The V gene end was trimmed by 3 bases and the J gene end by 16 bases; junction bases not matched to a gene: 8. CDR3 DNA sequence: TGTGCCAGTAGTATTTCGGACAGGGCCCAATACTTC. Its translation is CASSISDRAQYF.

This clone was counted only a few times. J is TRBJ2-7 and V is TRBV25-1, with 7 bases matching TRBD1. Germline CDR1 reads MGHDK; CDR2 reads SYGVNS. The trim removed 3 bases at V and 6 bases at J, leaving 5 bases unmatched. The CDR3 has 13 residues. CDR3 region: CASSDPPGGEQYF. The DNA of the CDR3 is TGTGCCAGCAGTGATCCCCCAGGGGGCGAGCAGTACTTC.

This clone was seen only once. The chain links TRBV2 to TRBJ1-1, with a tentative D call TRBD1 (6 bases). From germline, CDR1 is SNHLY and CDR2 FYNNEI. Trimming took off 8 bases at V and 0 bases at J, with 16 bases between the two ends. This CDR3 is built from 15 residues. CDR3 sequence: CASEVQGLLNTEAFF. CDR3 in DNA: TGTGCCAGCGAGGTACAGGGACTATTGAACACTGAAGCTTTCTTT.

This clone was picked up a small number of times. This chain links TRBV27 with TRBJ1-1, with D unresolved. The CDR3 length is 15 residues. V gave up 3 bases and J gave up 0 bases, with 11 bases separating them. Germline V gene sequence: CDR1 MNHEY, CDR2 SMNVEV (reference sequence). This CDR3 is CASSFRVNMNTEAFF. The DNA for the CDR3 is TGTGCCAGCAGTTTCCGGGTCAACATGAACACTGAAGCTTTCTTT.

The V call is TRBV5-5, the J call TRBJ2-1; 7 bases fit TRBD2. With V trimmed by 2 bases and J by 7 bases, 9 bases remained unmatched. CDR1 is SGHKS, CDR2 YYEKEE, per germline (reference sequence). This CDR3 region has 15 residues. CDR3 residues: CASSFIPGRENEQFF. The CDR3 DNA reads as TGTGCCAGCAGCTTCATTCCGGGGAGGGAGAATGAGCAGTTCTTC.

V gene TRBV5-6 combines with J gene TRBJ2-3; the D is unclear. Germline V gives CDR1 SGHDT, CDR2 YYEEEE. V was pared by 3 bases and J by 4 bases, with 9 bases between. There are 13 residues in the CDR3. This chain's CDR3 is CASSWMGADTQYF. The CDR3 nucleotides are TGTGCCAGCAGCTGGATGGGCGCAGATACGCAGTATTTT. Looking up the rest from reference TRBV5-6 and TRBJ2-3 gives the full variable domain: DAGVTQSPTHLIKTRGQQVTLRCSPKSGHDTVSWYQQALGQGPQFIFQYYEEEERQRGNFPDRFSGHQFPNYSSELNVNALLLGDSALYLCASSWMGADTQYFGPGTRLTVL.

The chain joins TRBV5-6 to TRBJ1-3, with D possibly TRBD1 on 6 matching bases. From germline, CDR1 is SGHDT and CDR2 YYEEEE. V was shortened by 5 bases and J by 0 bases, with 12 bases between the two germline ends. This CDR3 comprises 15 residues. CDR3 in DNA: TGTGCCAGCAGACTTGACAGGAACTCTGGAAACACCATATATTTT. This sequence encodes CASRLDRNSGNTIYF. Complete variable domain (other parts from reference TRBV5-6 and TRBJ1-3): DAGVTQSPTHLIKTRGQQVTLRCSPKSGHDTVSWYQQALGQGPQFIFQYYEEEERQRGNFPDRFSGHQFPNYSSELNVNALLLGDSALYLCASRLDRNSGNTIYFGEGSWLTVV.

Only one count was recorded for this clone. This sequence joins TRBV7-9 and TRBJ2-1; 10 nucleotides align to TRBD2. V lost 2 bases and J lost 4; bases outside the gene matches: 5. Germline V lookup: CDR1 SEHNR, CDR2 FQNEAQ (reference sequence). This CDR3 is built from 16 residues. The CDR3 DNA is TGTGCCAGCAGCTTAACCGGGACTAGCGCTTACAATGAGCAGTTCTTC. Amino acid sequence: CASSLTGTSAYNEQFF.

The CDR3 loop is CAWSPRTGHPNQPQHF. CDR3 in DNA: TGTGCCTGGAGTCCTCGCACAGGGCACCCCAATCAGCCCCAGCATTTT. The J gene is TRBJ1-5, the V gene TRBV30; possible D gene TRBD1, 6 bases. Germline assignment: CDR1 GTSNPN and CDR2 SVGIG (reference sequence). The CDR3 has 16 amino acids. The V and J ends lost 2 bases and 3 bases respectively, with 17 bases between them.